These 2 T cell receptor beta chains share one sample of origin, sequenced in a study of blood T cell repertoires in COVID-19. Using immunoSEQ multiplex PCR, the repertoire was profiled, and TCRdb retains in-frame clones only, with some absent. The table includes 60,000 to 70,000 clones, more than 85% detected once. Sequenced input: peripheral blood. The receptors stem from a human donor with active COVID-19. The donor label of this sample is uncertain.

This chain links TRBV25-1 with TRBJ2-7; weak D call: TRBD1 (5 bases). The V end was cut by 3 bases, the J end by 0 bases, with 12 bases between. The CDR3 sequence is 15 residues long. The germline V gene has CDR1 MGHDK and CDR2 SYGVNS. This chain's CDR3 is CASSDFDSGSYEQYF. Written as DNA, the CDR3 is TGTGCCAGCAGTGATTTCGACAGTGGCTCCTACGAGCAGTACTTC.

The V gene is TRBV15, the J gene TRBJ2-7; 15 bases align to TRBD2. V trimming: 0 bases; J trimming: 2 bases; junction bases outside the gene matches: 5. The CDR3 loop spans 18 amino acids. CDR1 and CDR2 from the germline V gene are LNHNV and YYDKDF (reference sequence). The CDR3 nucleotides read TGTGCCACCAGCAGAGATAAGGGACTAGCGGGAGGCGCCTACGAGCAGTACTTC. Protein sequence: CATSRDKGLAGGAYEQYF.